Here is one TCR beta chain with its context. The data originate from a study of OX40 agonist ivuxolimab in advanced cancers. The repertoire was sequenced with immunoSEQ multiplex PCR; TCRdb's copy has only in-frame clones and lacks some. The table records about 72,000 clones, roughly nine tenths of them present only once. With 5 bases removed from V and 4 bases from J, the gap between germline ends came to 12 bases. CDR1 and CDR2 (germline): SGHTA, FQGNSA. CDR3 length: 15 residues. The chain combines TRBV7-2 with TRBJ2-6; no firm D call. The sample consisted of CD4+ or CD8+ T cells sorted from blood, taken in a trial of the OX40 agonist ivuxolimab. This receptor was identified in an adult with an advanced solid tumor such as melanoma, head and neck, liver or kidney cancer. The CDR3 coding sequence is TGTGCCAGCAGCCTCTGGACGTCCGGGGCCAACGTCCTGACTTTC. It is translated as CASSLWTSGANVLTF.